The next 20 T cell receptor beta chains were all read from a single sample in a study of patients and donors after allogeneic stem cell transplantation. MiXCR, applied by TCRdb to the RT-PCR reads, yields one record per CDR3 protein. The sample includes 1,500 to 2,500 distinct CDR3 sequences, 1.7% of them seen just once. The sample comprised blood, either unsorted or a sorted T cell fraction (not recorded which). The origin of the receptors is a human donor who was either an allogeneic HSCT recipient or a stem cell or donor lymphocyte infusion donor (not recorded which). It is not recorded whose cells these are; they may come from a transplant donor.

In this sample, this clonotype is medium-sized. V and J are TRBV28 and TRBJ2-1, with D perhaps matching TRBD1 (6 bases). V lost 6 bases to trimming and J lost 0 bases, with 21 bases between them. The CDR3 totals 18 residues. CDR1 is MDHEN, CDR2 SYDVKM, per germline. In nucleotides, the CDR3 is TGTGCCAGCAGATCCCACGGAACAGGGCGAAGCTCCTACAATGAGCAGTTCTTC. Translation: CASRSHGTGRSSYNEQFF.

The chain employs TRBV18 and TRBJ2-5, with a possible D match to TRBD1 (5 bases). The CDR3 loop spans 15 amino acids. Germline loops: CDR1 KGHSH, CDR2 LQKENI. V lost 3 bases to trimming and J lost 4 bases, with 15 bases between them. CDR3 protein: CASSPAGGRGETQYF. The CDR3 DNA sequence: TGTGCCAGCTCACCCGCAGGTGGAAGGGGAGAGACCCAGTACTTC.

The J gene is TRBJ2-7, the V gene TRBV5-1; 7 bases agree with TRBD1. The germline V gene encodes CDR1 SGHRS and CDR2 YFSETQ. This CDR3 region has 16 residues. J was trimmed by 4 bases and V by 1 base; bases with no gene match: 11. CDR3 sequence: CASSLRDSEMGYEQYF. The CDR3, as DNA: TGCGCCAGCAGCTTGCGGGACAGTGAAATGGGATACGAGCAGTACTTC.

Judged by abundance, this clonotype is medium-sized. The chain is built from TRBV5-1 and TRBJ2-3; maybe TRBD2 (5 bases). CDR3 size: 15 residues. Germline V CDR1 and CDR2: SGHRS, YFSETQ. V lost 2 bases to trimming and J lost 5 bases, with 15 bases between them. DNA for the CDR3: TGCGCCAGCAGCTTAAGTCGGGCCGAGGGAGATACGCAGTATTTT. Protein sequence: CASSLSRAEGDTQYF.

By share, this clonotype ranks as medium-sized. This sequence joins TRBV7-3 and TRBJ1-1; unclear D gene. CDR1 and CDR2 from the germline V gene are SGHTA and FQGTGA. V was shortened by 6 bases and J by 2 bases, with 10 bases between the two germline ends. The CDR3 sequence is 13 residues long. The chain's CDR3 is CASREGPNTEAFF. The CDR3 DNA reads TGTGCCAGCAGGGAGGGTCCTAACACTGAAGCTTTCTTT.

This clonotype is labeled as medium-sized. The chain has TRBV6-5 and TRBJ1-2; no firm D call. Trimming removed 7 bases from V and 6 bases from J, with 15 bases in between. Germline V gene data show CDR1 as MNHEY and CDR2 as SVGAGI. The CDR3 is 13 residues long. In DNA form, the CDR3 reads TGTGCCAGCATGCCCCGAGCTACCCATGGCTACACCTTC. Translation gives CASMPRATHGYTF.

DNA of the CDR3: TGTGCCAGCACCCTCCACTTGGGCGAGGGGACCTACGAGCAGTACTTC. Its protein product is CASTLHLGEGTYEQYF. The rearrangement uses TRBV6-1 and TRBJ2-7, with D possibly being TRBD1 or TRBD2 (5 bases each). The CDR3 has 16 residues. The ends were cut back, 7 bases at V and 2 bases at J, with 21 bases in the middle. Germline loops: CDR1 MNHNS, CDR2 SASEGT.

This clonotype is categorized as medium-sized. The gene calls are TRBV7-2 and TRBJ1-2; D remains ambiguous. V was clipped by 5 bases and J by 4 bases, with 11 bases between them. The CDR3 runs 13 residues. CDR1 is SGHTA and CDR2 is FQGNSA in the germline V gene. CDR3 protein: CASSLEVVYGYTF. Written as DNA, the CDR3 is TGTGCCAGCAGCCTTGAGGTTGTCTATGGCTACACCTTC.

By sample fraction, this clonotype is medium-sized. The chain joins TRBV12-3 or TRBV12-4 to TRBJ2-4; maybe TRBD1 (6 bases). V was trimmed by 6 bases and J by 7 bases, leaving 13 bases between them. The CDR3 covers 13 residues. CDR3 residues: CASRLQGTNIQYF. DNA for the CDR3: TGTGCCAGCAGGCTACAGGGTACGAACATTCAGTACTTC.

This clonotype is labeled as medium-sized. J is TRBJ2-3 and V is TRBV5-1; possibly TRBD2 for D (5 bases). The length of the CDR3 is 14 residues. Trimming cost V 0 bases and J 0 bases, with 5 bases left between them. Germline loops: CDR1 SGHRS, CDR2 YFSETQ. CDR3 nucleotide sequence: TGCGCCAGCAGCTTGGAGCGGAGCACAGATACGCAGTATTTT. Protein product: CASSLERSTDTQYF.

Sample share makes this clonotype medium-sized. The chain is built from TRBV6-5 and TRBJ2-7; no clear D gene. Germline V gene lookup returns CDR1 MNHEY and CDR2 SVGAGI. This CDR3 has 14 amino acids. Deletions cut 0 bases from V and 3 bases from J, with 9 bases between. CDR3 DNA: TGTGCCAGCAGTTACTCGGCCGTCAACTACGAGCAGTACGTC. Its protein product is CASSYSAVNYEQYV.

This clonotype is labeled as medium-sized. The rearrangement uses TRBV20-1 and TRBJ2-2; no clear D gene. Between the trimmed V and J ends, which lost 3 bases and 7 bases, there was a span of 18 bases. CDR1 and CDR2 from the germline V gene are DFQATT and SNEGSKA (reference sequence). This CDR3 spans 15 amino acids. The CDR3 protein is CSARPPKGDGGELFF. The CDR3, as DNA: TGCAGTGCTAGGCCTCCGAAGGGCGACGGCGGGGAGCTGTTTTTT.

A few counts support this clonotype. The rearrangement links TRBV6-5 to TRBJ2-7; D might be TRBD1 or TRBD2, each matching 7 bases. CDR3 length equals 13 residues. The ends were cut back, 6 bases at V and 6 bases at J, with 15 bases in the middle. Germline CDR1 and CDR2: MNHEY and SVGAGI. The DNA for the CDR3 is TGTGCCAGCAGGCCCGACAGGGAGGGCGAGCAGTACTTC. Residues: CASRPDREGEQYF.

This clonotype counts as medium-sized. The chain carries TRBV28 and TRBJ1-6; D not resolved. Germline loops: CDR1 MDHEN, CDR2 SYDVKM. This CDR3 contains 12 residues. V gave up 8 bases and J gave up 7 bases, with 9 bases separating them. This CDR3 is CASASANSPLHF. The CDR3 region has the DNA TGTGCCAGCGCTAGCGCGAATTCACCCCTCCACTTT.

By frequency in the sample, this clonotype is medium-sized (0.01 to 0.1%). The CDR3 region has the DNA TGTGCCAGCAGCTATGGTTGGACAGGGGACAATGAGCAGTTCTTC. Amino acids: CASSYGWTGDNEQFF. The rearrangement links TRBV7-9 to TRBJ2-1; 9 positions agree with TRBD1. The junction had 6 bases not matched to a gene; V was cut back by 4 bases and J by 5 bases. The germline CDR1 and CDR2 sequences are SEHNR and FQNEAQ (reference sequence). The length of the CDR3 is 15 residues.

This clonotype was recorded a few times. The rearrangement joins TRBV12-3 or TRBV12-4 to TRBJ1-4; no clear D gene. The CDR3 extends over 11 amino acids. Trimming took 5 bases from V and 6 from J, leaving 4 bases between them. The CDR3 here is CASSLDEKLFF. The CDR3 DNA reads TGTGCCAGCAGTCTCGATGAAAAACTGTTTTTT.

This clonotype is classed as medium-sized. The chain has TRBV7-2 and TRBJ2-5; TRBD2 matches at 11 bases. Germline lookup yields CDR1 SGHTA and CDR2 FQGNSA. Germline trimming cut 4 bases from V and 5 bases from J; bases unmatched to any gene: 9. This CDR3 is built from 16 residues. CDR3 nucleotide sequence: TGTGCCAGCAGCTCGGGACTAGCGGCTCCAGGGGAGACCCAGTACTTC. Translation: CASSSGLAAPGETQYF.

Sample share makes this clonotype medium-sized (0.01 to 0.1%). The chain combines TRBV29-1 with TRBJ1-4, with 10 bases fitting TRBD1. V lost 5 bases to trimming and J lost 7 bases; unmatched junction nucleotides: 7. The CDR3 has 14 residues. CDR1 and CDR2 (germline): SQVTM, ANQGSEA. CDR3 sequence (DNA): TGCAGCGTTTCCGCCGGGACAGGGGTTGAAAAACTGTTTTTT. It yields the protein CSVSAGTGVEKLFF.

By sample share, this clonotype is medium-sized. This chain links TRBV9 with TRBJ2-1; 7 positions match TRBD1. Trimming at V came to 0 bases and at J to 6 bases, leaving 6 bases not matched to a gene. Germline assignment: CDR1 SGDLS and CDR2 YYNGEE. The CDR3 consists of 15 residues. The CDR3 reads CASSVDVTGFNEQFF. The CDR3 region has the DNA TGTGCCAGCAGCGTAGACGTGACAGGGTTCAATGAGCAGTTCTTC. Using reference TRBV9 and TRBJ2-1 for the parts outside the CDR3, the full variable domain is DSGVTQTPKHLITATGQRVTLRCSPRSGDLSVYWYQQSLDQGLQFLIQYYNGEERAKGNILERFSAQQFPDLHSELNLSSLELGDSALYFCASSVDVTGFNEQFFGPGTRLTVL.

This clonotype is classed as medium-sized. The gene calls are TRBV20-1 and TRBJ1-2; possibly TRBD1 for D (6 bases). Germline values: CDR1 DFQATT, CDR2 SNEGSKA (reference sequence). Deletions cut 0 bases from V and 5 bases from J, with 13 bases between. This CDR3 is 14 amino acids long. The CDR3 region has the DNA TGCAGTGCTAGAGATTCGGACAGCTTATATGGCTACACCTTC. This gives the protein CSARDSDSLYGYTF.